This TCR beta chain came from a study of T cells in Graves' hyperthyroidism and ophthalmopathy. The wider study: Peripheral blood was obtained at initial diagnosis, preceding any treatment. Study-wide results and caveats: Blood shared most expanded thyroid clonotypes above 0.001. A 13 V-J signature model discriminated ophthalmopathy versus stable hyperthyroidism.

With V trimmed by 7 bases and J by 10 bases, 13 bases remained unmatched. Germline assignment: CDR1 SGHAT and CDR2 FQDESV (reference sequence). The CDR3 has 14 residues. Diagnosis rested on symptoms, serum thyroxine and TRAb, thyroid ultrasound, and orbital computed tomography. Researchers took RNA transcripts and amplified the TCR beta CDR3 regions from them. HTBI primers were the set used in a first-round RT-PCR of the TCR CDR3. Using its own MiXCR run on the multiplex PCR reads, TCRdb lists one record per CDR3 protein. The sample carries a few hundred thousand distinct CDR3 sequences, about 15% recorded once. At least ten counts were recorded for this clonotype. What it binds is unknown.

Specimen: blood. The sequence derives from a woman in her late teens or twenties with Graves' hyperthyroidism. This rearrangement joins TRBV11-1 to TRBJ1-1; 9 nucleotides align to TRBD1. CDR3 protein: CASTSGTGPYTAFF. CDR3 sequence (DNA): TGTGCCAGCACCTCGGGGACAGGGCCGTATACAGCTTTCTTT. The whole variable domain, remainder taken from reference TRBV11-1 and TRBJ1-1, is EAEVAQSPRYKITEKSQAVAFWCDPISGHATLYWYRQILGQGPELLVQFQDESVVDDSQLPKDRFSAERLKGVDSTLKIQPAELGDSAMYLCASTSGTGPYTAFFGQGTRLTVV.